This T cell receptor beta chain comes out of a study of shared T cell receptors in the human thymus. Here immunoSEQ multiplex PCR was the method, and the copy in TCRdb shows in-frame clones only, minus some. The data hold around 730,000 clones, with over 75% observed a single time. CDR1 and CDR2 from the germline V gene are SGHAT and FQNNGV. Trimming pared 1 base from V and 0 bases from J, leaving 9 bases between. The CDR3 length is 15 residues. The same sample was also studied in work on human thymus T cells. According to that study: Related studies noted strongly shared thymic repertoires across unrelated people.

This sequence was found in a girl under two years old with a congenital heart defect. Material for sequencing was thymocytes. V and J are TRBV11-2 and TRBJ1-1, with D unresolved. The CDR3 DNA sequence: TGTGCCAGCAGCTTAGTACCACAGATGAACACTGAAGCTTTCTTT. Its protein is CASSLVPQMNTEAFF.